Below are 14 T cell receptor beta chains sequenced from a single sample in a study of T-cell memory formation after mild COVID-19. TCRdb passed the 5' RACE reads through MiXCR, listing each CDR3 protein once. The sample lists about 470,000 distinct CDR3 sequences, around 27% seen once, with under 15% in the top ten. Sequencing was done on a sample of PBMCs or a T cell subset sorted from them (not recorded which). These receptor sequences come from an adult woman who had mild COVID-19 (a few samples of this study predate the infection). Cell type and time point are not known.

V is TRBV4-2 and J is TRBJ2-7; perhaps TRBD2 as D (6 bases). With 3 bases removed from V and 1 base from J, the gap between germline ends came to 10 bases. CDR3 length: 14 residues. Germline V lookup: CDR1 LGHNA, CDR2 YNFKEQ. The CDR3 nucleotides read TGTGCCAGCAGCCAGGGACTTTCGTCCTACGAGCAGTACTTC. It codes for CASSQGLSSYEQYF.

This sequence joins TRBV28 and TRBJ2-7; D call uncertain. Trimming took 6 bases from V and 0 from J, leaving 15 bases between them. Germline V gene sequence: CDR1 MDHEN, CDR2 SYDVKM. This CDR3 comprises 15 residues. This CDR3 is CASSPGPMSSYEQYF. The DNA of the CDR3 is TGTGCCAGCAGCCCTGGGCCGATGAGCTCCTACGAGCAGTACTTC.

This chain joins TRBV6-5 and TRBJ2-3; TRBD2 matches 7 bases. Germline assignment: CDR1 MNHEY and CDR2 SVGAGI. The CDR3 has 16 residues. Trimming took 2 bases from V and 4 from J; bases not matched to a gene: 9. CDR3 residues: CASSYPAGGSSDTQYF. The CDR3 DNA reads TGTGCCAGCAGTTACCCTGCGGGCGGGAGCTCAGATACGCAGTATTTT.

The chain recombines TRBV2 with TRBJ2-3, with 7 bases fitting TRBD1. V dropped 0 bases and J dropped 8; count of bases not matched to a gene: 11. This CDR3 has 16 amino acids. Germline V CDR1 and CDR2: SNHLY, FYNNEI. CDR3 amino acids: CASSEAWAGDRGTQYF. The CDR3 DNA reads TGTGCCAGCAGTGAAGCGTGGGCCGGGGACAGAGGTACGCAGTATTTT.

This sequence joins TRBV12-3 or TRBV12-4 and TRBJ2-7, with 8 bases fitting TRBD1. The CDR3 sequence is 15 residues long. The ends lost 5 bases at V and 0 bases at J; junction bases unmatched: 6. The CDR3: CASSPRQGSSYEQYF. Here the CDR3 DNA reads TGTGCCAGCAGTCCCCGACAGGGGAGCTCCTACGAGCAGTACTTC.

This chain joins TRBV18 and TRBJ1-1, with unresolved D. This CDR3 comprises 14 residues. The V gene lost 0 bases and the J gene lost 5 bases, with 10 bases spanning the gap. Germline V gene data show CDR1 as KGHSH and CDR2 as LQKENI. CDR3: CASSPPEAGTEAFF. The DNA of the CDR3 is TGTGCCAGCTCACCACCGGAGGCGGGGACTGAAGCTTTCTTT. The variable domain in full, with the rest retrieved from reference TRBV18 and TRBJ1-1, is NAGVMQNPRHLVRRRGQEARLRCSPMKGHSHVYWYRQLPEEGLKFMVYLQKENIIDESGMPKERFSAEFPKEGPSILRIQQVVRGDSAAYFCASSPPEAGTEAFFGQGTRLTVV.

The gene calls are TRBV27 and TRBJ2-5, with a weak D call TRBD2 (7 bases). The CDR3 spans 15 residues. Trimming cost V 5 bases and J 4 bases, with 17 bases left between them. Germline-derived CDR1 and CDR2 are MNHEY and SMNVEV (reference sequence). DNA of the CDR3: TGTGCCAGCAGTCCTCGGTGGGGGGGCCGAGAGACCCAGTACTTC. It translates to CASSPRWGGRETQYF.

V is TRBV7-2 and J is TRBJ2-3, with 14 bases fitting TRBD2. J was trimmed by 2 bases and V by 5 bases; bases with no gene match: 9. In germline, CDR1 is SGHTA, CDR2 FQGNSA. This CDR3 spans 18 amino acids. The CDR3 DNA is TGTGCCAGCAGCCTCAGGACTAGCGGGGGGATTAACACAGATACGCAGTATTTT. This gives the protein CASSLRTSGGINTDTQYF.

The table lists this clonotype with a few counts. The chain combines TRBV7-9 with TRBJ2-3; 13 bases fit TRBD2. The CDR3 is 17 residues long. CDR1 is SEHNR and CDR2 is FQNEAQ in the germline V gene (reference sequence). After removal of 0 bases from V and 0 bases from J, the junction contained 0 bases not matched to a gene. The CDR3 DNA follows: TGTGCCAGCAGCTTAGCACTAGCGGGAGGGAGCACAGATACGCAGTATTTT. As protein: CASSLALAGGSTDTQYF.

The chain links TRBV27 to TRBJ2-7; 13 bases match TRBD2. The V gene end was trimmed by 5 bases and the J gene end by 7 bases; junction bases not matched to a gene: 8. Germline V CDR1 and CDR2: MNHEY, SMNVEV (reference sequence). This CDR3 spans 15 amino acids. The CDR3 protein is CASSPRTSGRREQYF. CDR3 nucleotides: TGTGCCAGCAGTCCTCGGACTAGCGGGAGAAGGGAGCAGTACTTC.

The sample holds a few counts of this clonotype. The gene calls are TRBV6-1 and TRBJ1-4, with D unclear. V was cut by 7 bases and J by 8 bases, with 14 bases left in between. This CDR3 region has 13 residues. Germline-derived CDR1 and CDR2 are MNHNS and SASEGT. CDR3 sequence reads: CASTPILFEKLFF. In nucleotides, the CDR3 is TGTGCCAGCACGCCAATACTCTTCGAAAAACTGTTTTTT.

The chain joins TRBV19 to TRBJ1-1; TRBD1 is a possible D gene (6 bases). Germline CDR1 reads LNHDA; CDR2 reads SQIVND (reference sequence). Deletions cut 2 bases from V and 10 bases from J, with 14 bases between. The CDR3 runs to 13 residues. This CDR3 is CASSIQGKGIAFF. The CDR3 coding sequence is TGTGCCAGTAGTATACAGGGGAAGGGTATAGCTTTCTTT.

J is TRBJ2-5 and V is TRBV6-5; D might be TRBD1 (5 bases). In germline, CDR1 is MNHEY, CDR2 SVGAGI. The CDR3 length is 14 residues. V lost 0 bases to trimming and J lost 3 bases, with 8 bases between them. The DNA for the CDR3 is TGTGCCAGCAGTTACTCAGGGGCGAAAGAGACCCAGTACTTC. Residues: CASSYSGAKETQYF.

Ten or more counts support this clonotype. The chain combines TRBV29-1 with TRBJ1-1; 8 nucleotides match TRBD1. After removal of 7 bases from V and 5 bases from J, the junction contained 6 bases not matched to a gene. Germline V gene data show CDR1 as SQVTM and CDR2 as ANQGSEA. This CDR3 region has 12 residues. CDR3: CSARQGRTEAFF. CDR3 nucleotides: TGCAGCGCCCGACAGGGGAGGACTGAAGCTTTCTTT.